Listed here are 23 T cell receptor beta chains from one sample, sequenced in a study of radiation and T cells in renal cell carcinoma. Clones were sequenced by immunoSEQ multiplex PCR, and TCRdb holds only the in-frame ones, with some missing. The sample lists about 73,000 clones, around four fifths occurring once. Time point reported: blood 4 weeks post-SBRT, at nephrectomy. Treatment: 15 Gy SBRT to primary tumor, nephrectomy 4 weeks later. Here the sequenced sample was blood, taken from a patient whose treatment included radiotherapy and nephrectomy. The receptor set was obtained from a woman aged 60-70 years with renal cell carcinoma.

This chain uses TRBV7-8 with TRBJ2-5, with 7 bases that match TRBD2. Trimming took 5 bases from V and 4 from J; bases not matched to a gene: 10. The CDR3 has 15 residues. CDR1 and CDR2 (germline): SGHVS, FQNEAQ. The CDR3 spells CASSHSGSLRETQYF. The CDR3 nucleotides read TGTGCCAGCAGCCATAGCGGGTCCCTAAGAGAGACCCAGTACTTC.

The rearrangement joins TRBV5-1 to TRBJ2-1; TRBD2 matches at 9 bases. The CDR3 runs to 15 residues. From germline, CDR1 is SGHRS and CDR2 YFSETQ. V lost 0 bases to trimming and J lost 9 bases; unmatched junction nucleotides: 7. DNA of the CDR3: TGCGCCAGCAGCTTGGCGGCGGGGGGGCGGAGTGAGCAGTTCTTC. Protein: CASSLAAGGRSEQFF.

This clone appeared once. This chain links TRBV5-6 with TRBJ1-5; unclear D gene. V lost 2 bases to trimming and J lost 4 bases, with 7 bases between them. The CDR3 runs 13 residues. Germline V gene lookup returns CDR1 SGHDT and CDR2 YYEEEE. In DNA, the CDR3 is TGTGCCAGCAGCTTTTCTCCGAATCAGCCCCAGCATTTT. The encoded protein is CASSFSPNQPQHF.

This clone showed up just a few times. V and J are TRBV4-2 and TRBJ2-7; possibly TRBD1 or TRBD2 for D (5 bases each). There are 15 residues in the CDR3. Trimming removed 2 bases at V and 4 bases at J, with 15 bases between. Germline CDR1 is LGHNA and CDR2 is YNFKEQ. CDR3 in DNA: TGTGCCAGCAGCCAACAAGGGACCGCTGGTTACGAGCAGTACTTC. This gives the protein CASSQQGTAGYEQYF.

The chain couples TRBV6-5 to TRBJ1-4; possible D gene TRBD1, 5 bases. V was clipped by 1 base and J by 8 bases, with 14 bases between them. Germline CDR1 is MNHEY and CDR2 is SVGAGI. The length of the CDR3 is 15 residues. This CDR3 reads CASSYFPGSHEKLFF. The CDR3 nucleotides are TGTGCCAGCAGTTACTTTCCAGGGTCCCACGAAAAACTGTTTTTT.

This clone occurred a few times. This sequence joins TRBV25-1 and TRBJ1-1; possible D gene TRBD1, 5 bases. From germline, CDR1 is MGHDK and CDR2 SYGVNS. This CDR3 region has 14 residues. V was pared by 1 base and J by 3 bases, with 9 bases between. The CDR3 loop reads CASSEWGGDTEAFF. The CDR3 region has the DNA TGTGCCAGCAGTGAATGGGGCGGAGACACTGAAGCTTTCTTT.

The CDR3 region has the DNA TGTGCCAGCAGTGAAAATCCCGGACCCCGAGGTGAAAAACTGTTTTTT. Translating gives CASSENPGPRGEKLFF. The chain employs TRBV2 and TRBJ1-4, with D uncertain. V was clipped by 2 bases and J by 7 bases, with 17 bases between them. Germline V gene sequence: CDR1 SNHLY, CDR2 FYNNEI. The CDR3 totals 16 residues.

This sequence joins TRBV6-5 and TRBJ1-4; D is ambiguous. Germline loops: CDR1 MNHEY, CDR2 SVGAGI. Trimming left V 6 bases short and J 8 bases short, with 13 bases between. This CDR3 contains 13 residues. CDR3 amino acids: CASRPAGREKLFF. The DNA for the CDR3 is TGTGCCAGCAGGCCGGCCGGGAGAGAAAAACTGTTTTTT.

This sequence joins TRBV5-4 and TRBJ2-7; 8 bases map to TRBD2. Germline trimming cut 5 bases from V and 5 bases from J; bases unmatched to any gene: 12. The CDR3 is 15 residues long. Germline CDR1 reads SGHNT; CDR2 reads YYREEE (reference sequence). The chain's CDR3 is CASSKQAGEAHEQYF. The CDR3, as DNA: TGTGCCAGCAGTAAGCAAGCGGGAGAAGCGCACGAGCAGTACTTC.

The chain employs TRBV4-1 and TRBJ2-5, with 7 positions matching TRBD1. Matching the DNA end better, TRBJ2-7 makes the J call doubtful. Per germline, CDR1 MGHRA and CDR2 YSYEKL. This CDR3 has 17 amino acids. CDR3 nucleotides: TGCGCCAGCAGCCAAGAACACAAGGGGGCTGGGATCTACGAGCAGTACTTC. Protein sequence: CASSQEHKGAGIYEQYF.

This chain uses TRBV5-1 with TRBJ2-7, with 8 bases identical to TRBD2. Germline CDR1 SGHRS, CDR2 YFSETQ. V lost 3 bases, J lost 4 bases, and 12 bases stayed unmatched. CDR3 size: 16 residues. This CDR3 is CASSSIPRTSRYEQYF. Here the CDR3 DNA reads TGCGCCAGCAGCTCCATCCCCCGGACTAGCAGGTACGAGCAGTACTTC.

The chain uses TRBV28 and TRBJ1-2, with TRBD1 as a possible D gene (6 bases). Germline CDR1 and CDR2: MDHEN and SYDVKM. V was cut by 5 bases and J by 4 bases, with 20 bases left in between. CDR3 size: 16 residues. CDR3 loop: CASSTRVGGLVYGYTF. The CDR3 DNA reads TGTGCCAGCAGTACTCGGGTGGGGGGGCTTGTCTATGGCTACACCTTC.

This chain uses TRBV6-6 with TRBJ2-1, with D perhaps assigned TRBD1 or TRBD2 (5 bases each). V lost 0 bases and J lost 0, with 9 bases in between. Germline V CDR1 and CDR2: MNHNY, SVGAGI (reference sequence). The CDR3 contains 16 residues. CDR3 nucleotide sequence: TGTGCCAGCAGTTACTCGAGGGGAAGCTCCTACAATGAGCAGTTCTTC. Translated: CASSYSRGSSYNEQFF.

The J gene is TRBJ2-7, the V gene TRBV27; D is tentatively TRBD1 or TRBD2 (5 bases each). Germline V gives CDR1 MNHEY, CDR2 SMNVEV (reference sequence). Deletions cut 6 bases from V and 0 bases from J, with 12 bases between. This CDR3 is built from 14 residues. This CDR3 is CASRAWGSSYEQYF. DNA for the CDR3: TGTGCCAGCAGAGCTTGGGGGAGCTCCTACGAGCAGTACTTC.

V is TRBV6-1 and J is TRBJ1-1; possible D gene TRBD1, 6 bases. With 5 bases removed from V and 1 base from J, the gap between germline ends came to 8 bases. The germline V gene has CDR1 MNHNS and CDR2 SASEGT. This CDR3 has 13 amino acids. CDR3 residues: CASSWGQNTEAFF. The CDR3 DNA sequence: TGTGCCAGCAGTTGGGGACAGAACACTGAAGCTTTCTTT.

The CDR3: CASTSKLAGTDTQYF. In DNA form, the CDR3 reads TGTGCCAGCACTTCCAAGCTAGCGGGCACAGATACGCAGTATTTT. This rearrangement joins TRBV6-7 to TRBJ2-3, with TRBD2 matching over 7 bases. TRBV6-7 is designated an ORF whose function remains uncertain. The CDR3 sequence is 15 residues long. Germline trimming cut 7 bases from V and 1 base from J; bases unmatched to any gene: 8.

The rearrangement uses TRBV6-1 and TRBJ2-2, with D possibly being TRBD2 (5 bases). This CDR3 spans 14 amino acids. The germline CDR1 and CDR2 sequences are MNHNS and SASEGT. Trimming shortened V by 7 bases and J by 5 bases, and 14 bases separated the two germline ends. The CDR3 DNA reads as TGTGCCAGCACAGGACTCTACTCGACCGGGGAGCTGTTTTTT. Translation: CASTGLYSTGELFF.

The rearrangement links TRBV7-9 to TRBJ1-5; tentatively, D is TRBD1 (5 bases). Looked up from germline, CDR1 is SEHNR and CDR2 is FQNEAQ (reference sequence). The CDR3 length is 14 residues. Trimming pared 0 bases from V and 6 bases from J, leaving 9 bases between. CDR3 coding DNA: TGTGCCAGCAGCTTAGCGGGCAGGGCTCAGCCCCAGCATTTT. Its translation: CASSLAGRAQPQHF.

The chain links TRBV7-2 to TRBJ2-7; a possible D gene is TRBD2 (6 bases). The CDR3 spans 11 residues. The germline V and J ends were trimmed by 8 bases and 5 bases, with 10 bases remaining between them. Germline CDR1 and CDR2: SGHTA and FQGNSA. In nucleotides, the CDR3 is TGTGCCAGCGGTTCGGGGGACGAGCAGTACTTC. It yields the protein CASGSGDEQYF.

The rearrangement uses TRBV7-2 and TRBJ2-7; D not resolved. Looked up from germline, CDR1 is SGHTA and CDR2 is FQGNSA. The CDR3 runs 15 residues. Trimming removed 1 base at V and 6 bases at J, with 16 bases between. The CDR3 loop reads CASSLVGQPSGEQYF. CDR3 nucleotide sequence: TGTGCCAGCAGCTTAGTCGGGCAGCCCTCTGGCGAGCAGTACTTC.

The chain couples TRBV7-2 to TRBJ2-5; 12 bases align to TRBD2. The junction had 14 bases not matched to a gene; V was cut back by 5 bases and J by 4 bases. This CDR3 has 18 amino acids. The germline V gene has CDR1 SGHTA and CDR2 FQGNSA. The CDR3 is CASSPQVTSGGLGETQYF. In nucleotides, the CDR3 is TGTGCCAGCAGCCCCCAAGTGACTAGCGGGGGCTTAGGAGAGACCCAGTACTTC.

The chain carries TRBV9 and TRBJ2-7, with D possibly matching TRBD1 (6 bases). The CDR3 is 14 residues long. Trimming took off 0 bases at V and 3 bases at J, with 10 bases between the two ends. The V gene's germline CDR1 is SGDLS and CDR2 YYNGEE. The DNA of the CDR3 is TGTGCCAGCAGCGTAGATGTCAGGGGCTACGAGCAGTACTTC. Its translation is CASSVDVRGYEQYF.

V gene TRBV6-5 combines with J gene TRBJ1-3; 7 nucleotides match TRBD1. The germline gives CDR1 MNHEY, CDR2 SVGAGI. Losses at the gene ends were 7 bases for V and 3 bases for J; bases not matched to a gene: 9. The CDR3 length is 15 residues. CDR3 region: CASTYEQGNGNTIYF. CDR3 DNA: TGTGCCAGCACCTACGAACAGGGGAATGGAAACACCATATATTTT.